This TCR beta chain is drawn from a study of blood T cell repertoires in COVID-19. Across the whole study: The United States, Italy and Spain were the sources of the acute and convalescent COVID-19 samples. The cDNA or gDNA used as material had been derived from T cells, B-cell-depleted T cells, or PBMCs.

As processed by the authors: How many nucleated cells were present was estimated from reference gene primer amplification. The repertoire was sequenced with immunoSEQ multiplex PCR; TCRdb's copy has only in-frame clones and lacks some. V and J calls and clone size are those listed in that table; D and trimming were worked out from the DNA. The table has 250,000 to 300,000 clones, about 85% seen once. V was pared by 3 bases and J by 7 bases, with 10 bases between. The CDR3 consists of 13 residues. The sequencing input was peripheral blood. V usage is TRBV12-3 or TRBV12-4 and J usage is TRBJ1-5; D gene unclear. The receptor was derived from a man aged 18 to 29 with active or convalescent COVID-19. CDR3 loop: CASSLRARQPQHF. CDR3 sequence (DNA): TGTGCCAGCAGTTTGAGGGCACGGCAGCCCCAGCATTTT.